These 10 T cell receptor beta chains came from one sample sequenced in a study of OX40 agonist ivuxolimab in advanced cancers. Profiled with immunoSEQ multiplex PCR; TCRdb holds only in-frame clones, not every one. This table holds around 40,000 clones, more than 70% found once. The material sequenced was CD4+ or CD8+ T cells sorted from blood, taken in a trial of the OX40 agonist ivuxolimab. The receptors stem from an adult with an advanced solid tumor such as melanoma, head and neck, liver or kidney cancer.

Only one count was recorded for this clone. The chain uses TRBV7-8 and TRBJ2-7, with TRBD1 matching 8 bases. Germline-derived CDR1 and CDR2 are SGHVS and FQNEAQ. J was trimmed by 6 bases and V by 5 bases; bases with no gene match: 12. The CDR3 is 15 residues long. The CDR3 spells CASSDRLQGDGEQYF. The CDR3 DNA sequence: TGTGCCAGCAGCGATCGCTTACAGGGGGATGGCGAGCAGTACTTC. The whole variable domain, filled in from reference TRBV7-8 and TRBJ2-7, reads GAGVSQSPRYKVAKRGQDVALRCDPISGHVSLFWYQQALGQGPEFLTYFQNEAQLDKSGLPSDRFFAERPEGSVSTLKIQRTQQEDSAVYLCASSDRLQGDGEQYFGPGTRLTVT.

The CDR3 loop reads CSSSTGVNTEAFF. The CDR3 DNA sequence: TGCAGCTCCTCGACGGGGGTGAACACTGAAGCTTTCTTT. The V call is TRBV29-1, the J call TRBJ1-1, with a possible D match to TRBD1 (5 bases). Germline CDR1 reads SQVTM; CDR2 reads ANQGSEA. The CDR3 length is 13 residues. V was clipped by 8 bases and J by 0 bases, with 13 bases between them.

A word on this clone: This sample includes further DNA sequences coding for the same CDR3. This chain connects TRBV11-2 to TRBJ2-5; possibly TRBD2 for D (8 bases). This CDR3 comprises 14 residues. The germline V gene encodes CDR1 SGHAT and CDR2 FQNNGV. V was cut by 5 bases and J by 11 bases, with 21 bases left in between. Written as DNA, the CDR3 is TGTGCCAGCAGCCCGACTAGCGCCAAGGGGGCTCAGTACTTC. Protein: CASSPTSAKGAQYF.

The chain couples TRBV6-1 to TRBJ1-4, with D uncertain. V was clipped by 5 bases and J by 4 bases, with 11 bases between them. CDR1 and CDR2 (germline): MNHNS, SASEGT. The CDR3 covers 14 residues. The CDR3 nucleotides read TGTGCCAGCAGTAGACCCGAAATTAATGAAAAACTGTTTTTT. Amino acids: CASSRPEINEKLFF.

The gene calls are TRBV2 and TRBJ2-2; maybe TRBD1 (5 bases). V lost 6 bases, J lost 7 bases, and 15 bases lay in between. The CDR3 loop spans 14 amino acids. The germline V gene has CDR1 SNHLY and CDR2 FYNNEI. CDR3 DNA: TGTGCCAGCAGCAGCCAGGGTCCGGACGGGGAGCTGTTTTTT. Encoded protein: CASSSQGPDGELFF.

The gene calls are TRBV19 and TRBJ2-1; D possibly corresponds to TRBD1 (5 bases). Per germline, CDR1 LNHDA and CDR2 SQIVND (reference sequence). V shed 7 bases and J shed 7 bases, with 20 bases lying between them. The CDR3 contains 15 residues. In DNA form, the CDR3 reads TGTGCCAGTACCACGGGTGTGGGGCCCTGGAATGAGCAGTTCTTC. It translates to CASTTGVGPWNEQFF.

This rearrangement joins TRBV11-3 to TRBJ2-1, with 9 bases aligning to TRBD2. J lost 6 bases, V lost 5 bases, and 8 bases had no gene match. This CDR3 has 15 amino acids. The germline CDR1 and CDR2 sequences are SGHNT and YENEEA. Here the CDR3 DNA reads TGTGCCAGCAGCCCCGAGATAGCGGGAGCCAATGAGCAGTTCTTC. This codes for CASSPEIAGANEQFF.

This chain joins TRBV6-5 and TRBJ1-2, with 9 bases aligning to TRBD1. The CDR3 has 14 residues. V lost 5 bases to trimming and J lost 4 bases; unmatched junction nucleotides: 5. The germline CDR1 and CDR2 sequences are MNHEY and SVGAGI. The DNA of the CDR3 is TGTGCCAGCAGTACAGGGGGCGCCGGCTATGGCTACACCTTC. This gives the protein CASSTGGAGYGYTF.

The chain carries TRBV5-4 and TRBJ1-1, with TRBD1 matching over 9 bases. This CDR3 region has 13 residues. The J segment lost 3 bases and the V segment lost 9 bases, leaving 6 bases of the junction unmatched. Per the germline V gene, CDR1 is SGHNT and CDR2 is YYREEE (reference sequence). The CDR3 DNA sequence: TGTGCCACCGCCGGGACAGGGTACACTGAAGCTTTCTTT. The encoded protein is CATAGTGYTEAFF.

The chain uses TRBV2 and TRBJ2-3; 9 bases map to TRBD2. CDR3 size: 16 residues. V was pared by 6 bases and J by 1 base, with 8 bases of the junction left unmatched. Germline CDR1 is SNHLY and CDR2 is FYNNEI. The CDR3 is CASRPGGRAGTDTQYF. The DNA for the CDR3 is TGTGCCAGCAGGCCCGGCGGGAGGGCGGGCACAGATACGCAGTATTTT.